The 21 T cell receptor beta chains presented below share a single source sample, sequenced in a study of T cell responses to AZD1222 COVID-19 vaccine. TCRdb's table, derived via immunoSEQ multiplex PCR, lists solely in-frame clones and lacks some. Of 90,000 to 100,000 clones listed, around nine tenths are singletons. This specimen consisted of peripheral blood, obtained 28 days after the second AZD1222 dose. The receptors shown here come from an adult who received the AZD1222 COVID-19 vaccine.

This clone was seen a handful of times. This chain joins TRBV29-1 and TRBJ1-2; D not certain. The CDR3 loop spans 11 amino acids. CDR1 and CDR2 from the germline V gene are SQVTM and ANQGSEA. Trimming cost V 2 bases and J 5 bases, with 6 bases left between them. The CDR3 sequence: CSVERGYGYTF. As DNA, the CDR3 is TGCAGCGTTGAACGCGGTTATGGCTACACCTTC. Complete variable domain (other parts from reference TRBV29-1 and TRBJ1-2): SAVISQKPSRDICQRGTSLTIQCQVDSQVTMMFWYRQQPGQSLTLIATANQGSEATYESGFVIDKFPISRPNLTFSTLTVSNMSPEDSSIYLCSVERGYGYTFGSGTRLTVV.

Here the CDR3 DNA reads TGTGCCAGCAGTGATCGGGAGGGCGGGAGTAGCTCCTACAATGAGCAGTTCTTC. Translation: CASSDREGGSSSYNEQFF. The chain is built from TRBV25-1 and TRBJ2-1; 8 bases align to TRBD2. CDR1 and CDR2 from the germline V gene are MGHDK and SYGVNS. V dropped 3 bases and J dropped 0; count of bases not matched to a gene: 10. There are 18 residues in the CDR3.

The chain links TRBV27 to TRBJ1-4; the D gene is possibly TRBD1 (5 bases). The V end was cut by 0 bases, the J end by 2 bases, with 13 bases between. The CDR3 consists of 17 residues. Germline CDR1 reads MNHEY; CDR2 reads SMNVEV (reference sequence). CDR3 protein: CASSLSARVVTNEKLFF. For the CDR3, the DNA is TGTGCCAGCAGTTTATCGGCCAGGGTAGTTACTAATGAAAAACTGTTTTTT.

This clone was picked up a small number of times. The chain joins TRBV5-1 to TRBJ2-5; D is possibly TRBD1 (5 bases). Between the trimmed V and J ends, which lost 0 bases and 3 bases, there was a span of 12 bases. The CDR3 contains 15 residues. Germline lookup yields CDR1 SGHRS and CDR2 YFSETQ. The DNA for the CDR3 is TGCGCCAGCAGCTTGGGGGCAGGGTCCGAAGAGACCCAGTACTTC. This sequence encodes CASSLGAGSEETQYF.

The genes are TRBV2 and TRBJ2-1; D remains unclear. The CDR3 runs to 14 residues. V was clipped by 11 bases and J by 0 bases, with 14 bases between them. Germline assignment: CDR1 SNHLY and CDR2 FYNNEI. For the CDR3, the DNA is TGTGCCGGTTTAAGGGTTAGCTCCTACAATGAGCAGTTCTTC. Translated, it gives CAGLRVSSYNEQFF.

This clone was seen just once. The rearrangement uses TRBV7-2 and TRBJ2-1; 14 positions match TRBD2. CDR3 size: 15 residues. Trimming took 5 bases from V and 9 from J; bases not matched to a gene: 6. Germline lookup yields CDR1 SGHTA and CDR2 FQGNSA. CDR3 bases: TGTGCCAGCAGCCCCGGGACTAGCGGGAGCAGTGAGCAGTTCTTC. Protein sequence: CASSPGTSGSSEQFF.

This rearrangement joins TRBV5-5 to TRBJ2-7; no reliable D call. V was cut by 5 bases and J by 3 bases, with 15 bases left in between. CDR1 is SGHKS and CDR2 is YYEKEE in the germline V gene (reference sequence). This CDR3 is built from 14 residues. The CDR3 nucleotides read TGTGCCAGCAGATTGACGCGGTCTATCTACGAGCAGTACTTC. Its translation is CASRLTRSIYEQYF.

This chain connects TRBV6-5 to TRBJ2-1; D is unresolved. Trimming stripped 7 bases from V and 1 base from J, with 11 bases between. The CDR3 loop spans 14 amino acids. CDR1 MNHEY and CDR2 SVGAGI come from the germline V gene. CDR3 in amino acids: CASTRSSSYNEQFF. DNA of the CDR3: TGTGCCAGCACCCGTAGTAGTTCCTACAATGAGCAGTTCTTC.

The V call is TRBV6-5, the J call TRBJ1-2; D not certain. V was cut by 6 bases and J by 0 bases, with 11 bases left in between. Per germline, CDR1 MNHEY and CDR2 SVGAGI. This CDR3 contains 14 residues. The DNA for the CDR3 is TGTGCCAGCAGCCCGACGGGAACTAACTATGGCTACACCTTC. Translating it yields CASSPTGTNYGYTF.

This clone was counted a single time. This sequence joins TRBV28 and TRBJ2-1; D gene ambiguous. Trimming took 11 bases from V and 2 from J, leaving 19 bases between them. Germline CDR1 is MDHEN and CDR2 is SYDVKM. This CDR3 contains 15 residues. The CDR3 bases are TGTGCCGCAAAATCGCAGGTTCTACCCTACAATGAGCAGTTCTTC. It specifies CAAKSQVLPYNEQFF.

V is TRBV10-1 and J is TRBJ2-3; TRBD2 aligns across 11 bases. Germline V lookup: CDR1 WNHNN, CDR2 SYGVQD (reference sequence). V gave up 10 bases and J gave up 4 bases; unmatched junction bases: 10. CDR3 length: 15 amino acids. CDR3 loop: CATSPSGRMADTQYF. Written as DNA, the CDR3 is TGCGCCACATCCCCTAGCGGGAGGATGGCAGATACGCAGTATTTT.

Comments on this clone: Other DNA sequences in the sample encode the same CDR3. This chain connects TRBV5-1 to TRBJ2-1; 7 bases are shared with TRBD1. This CDR3 has 15 amino acids. Unmatched junction bases numbered 3, after V lost 0 bases and J lost 3 bases. Germline V gene data show CDR1 as SGHRS and CDR2 as YFSETQ. CDR3: CASSLGQGVYNEQFF. The CDR3 DNA sequence: TGCGCCAGCAGCTTGGGCCAGGGGGTCTACAATGAGCAGTTCTTC.

This rearrangement joins TRBV25-1 to TRBJ2-1; D remains ambiguous. Per germline, CDR1 MGHDK and CDR2 SYGVNS. V was trimmed by 3 bases and J by 9 bases, leaving 18 bases between them. The CDR3 has 15 residues. CDR3 protein: CASSDPGSISGEQFF. Here the CDR3 DNA reads TGTGCCAGCAGTGACCCGGGCTCGATTTCGGGTGAGCAGTTCTTC.

In this sample, this clone is medium-sized. The chain combines TRBV18 with TRBJ1-2, with D perhaps TRBD1 (5 bases). Germline V gene sequence: CDR1 KGHSH, CDR2 LQKENI. This CDR3 region has 13 residues. The V end lost 5 bases, the J end lost 2 bases, and 9 bases lay between the germline ends. The CDR3 coding sequence is TGTGCCAGCTCATGGGACGGGAACTATGGCTACACCTTC. Translated, it gives CASSWDGNYGYTF.

The J gene is TRBJ2-7, the V gene TRBV7-6; 7 bases agree with TRBD1. Germline trimming cut 4 bases from V and 0 bases from J; bases unmatched to any gene: 0. The CDR3 contains 13 residues. CDR1 and CDR2 (germline): SGHVS, FNYEAQ. The CDR3 region is CASSWDSSYEQYF. The CDR3 DNA is TGTGCCAGCAGCTGGGACAGCTCCTACGAGCAGTACTTC.

The DNA of the CDR3 is TGTGCCAGCAGTTTATCCAGAACGGGTAAGCCCCAGCATTTT. Encoded protein: CASSLSRTGKPQHF. The genes are TRBV27 and TRBJ1-5; D is undetermined. The V gene lost 0 bases and the J gene lost 8 bases, with 11 bases spanning the gap. Germline CDR1 is MNHEY and CDR2 is SMNVEV (reference sequence). The CDR3 consists of 14 residues.

This chain joins TRBV3-1 (or the pseudogene TRBV3-2) and TRBJ2-5; D perhaps matches TRBD1 (6 bases). This CDR3 spans 17 amino acids. Trimming cost V 0 bases and J 5 bases, with 19 bases left between them. The V gene's germline CDR1 is LGHDT and CDR2 YNNKEL (reference sequence). Here the CDR3 reads CASSQEGFPRGYETQYF. As DNA, the CDR3 is TGTGCCAGCAGCCAAGAAGGCTTCCCCAGGGGATACGAGACCCAGTACTTC.

The CDR3 nucleotides are TGTGCCAGCAGCCAACTTAGGGGATCTGGTGGCTACACCTTC. Translation gives CASSQLRGSGGYTF. The gene calls are TRBV3-1 (or the pseudogene TRBV3-2) and TRBJ1-2; a weak D match, TRBD1 (5 bases). CDR1 and CDR2 from the germline V gene are LGHDT and YNNKEL (reference sequence). This CDR3 comprises 14 residues. The V gene lost 2 bases and the J gene lost 7 bases, with 14 bases spanning the gap.

As DNA, the CDR3 is TGCGCCAGCAGTGAGTGGTTGGGTCTCGTCCAAAGCTCCTACAATGAGCAGTTCTTC. Residues: CASSEWLGLVQSSYNEQFF. This chain joins TRBV10-2 and TRBJ2-1, with no clear D. Germline loops: CDR1 WSHSY, CDR2 SAAADI. The CDR3 has 19 amino acids. Deletions cut 1 base from V and 0 bases from J, with 19 bases between.

This chain links TRBV5-1 with TRBJ1-2; TRBD1 is a possible D gene (5 bases). V lost 1 base and J 4 bases, leaving 17 bases between the germline ends. The CDR3 spans 16 residues. Per the germline V gene, CDR1 is SGHRS and CDR2 is YFSETQ. This CDR3 reads CASSLWPLGDSYGYTF. DNA for the CDR3: TGCGCCAGCAGCTTGTGGCCTTTGGGGGATAGCTATGGCTACACCTTC.

J is TRBJ2-2 and V is TRBV4-1, with 10 positions matching TRBD1. The V and J ends lost 4 bases and 6 bases, in that order; junction bases with no gene match: 17. Germline V gene lookup returns CDR1 MGHRA and CDR2 YSYEKL. There are 19 residues in the CDR3. As DNA, the CDR3 is TGCGCCAGCAGCCCGTTTTCATTACGACAGGGGGCTAAGGCCGGGGAGCTGTTTTTT. The encoded protein is CASSPFSLRQGAKAGELFF.